This T cell receptor (beta chain) came from a study of response to subunit inactivated influenza vaccine. In this sample, this clonotype turned up many times. MiXCR, applied by TCRdb to the RT-PCR reads, yields one record per CDR3 protein. The table has roughly 670,000 distinct CDR3 sequences, less than 15% seen once; the top ten hold 6% to 9.5%. Trimming took 7 bases from V and 0 from J; bases not matched to a gene: 9. CDR3 length: 14 residues. Germline V gene sequence: CDR1 SQVTM, CDR2 ANQGSEA. The sequence was obtained from a man aged 45-65 years who received an inactivated influenza vaccine. The chain carries TRBV29-1 and TRBJ2-7, with 7 nucleotides matching TRBD1. The material was PBMCs from blood, obtained roughly 15 days before vaccination. CDR3 coding DNA: TGCAGCGCCCTGGTGACAGGGACCTCCTACGAGCAGTACTTC. Its protein product is CSALVTGTSYEQYF.